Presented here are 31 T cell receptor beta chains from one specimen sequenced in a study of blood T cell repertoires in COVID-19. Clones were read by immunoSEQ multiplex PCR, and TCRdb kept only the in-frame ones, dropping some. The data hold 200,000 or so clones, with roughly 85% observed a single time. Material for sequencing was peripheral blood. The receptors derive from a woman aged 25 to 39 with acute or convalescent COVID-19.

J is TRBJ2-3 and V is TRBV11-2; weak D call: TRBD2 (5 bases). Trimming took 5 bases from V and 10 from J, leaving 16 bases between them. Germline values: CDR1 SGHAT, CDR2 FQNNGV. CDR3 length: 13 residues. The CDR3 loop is CASSEEVPWAQYF. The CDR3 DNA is TGTGCCAGCAGCGAGGAGGTCCCATGGGCGCAGTATTTT.

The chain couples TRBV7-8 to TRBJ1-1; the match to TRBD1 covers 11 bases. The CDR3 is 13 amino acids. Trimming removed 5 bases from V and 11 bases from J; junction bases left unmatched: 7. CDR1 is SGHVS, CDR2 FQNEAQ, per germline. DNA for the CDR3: TGTGCCAGCAGCCGGGACAGGGGGTTTGGGGCTTTCTTT. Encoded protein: CASSRDRGFGAFF.

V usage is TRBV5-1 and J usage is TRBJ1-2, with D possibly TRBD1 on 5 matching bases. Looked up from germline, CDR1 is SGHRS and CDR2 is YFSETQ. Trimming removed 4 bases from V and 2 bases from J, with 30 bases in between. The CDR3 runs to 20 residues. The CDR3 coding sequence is TGCGCCAGCAGCCCGGTGGGCCGGGGGAAAGTCCGGGAAGCCAACTATGGCTACACCTTC. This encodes CASSPVGRGKVREANYGYTF.

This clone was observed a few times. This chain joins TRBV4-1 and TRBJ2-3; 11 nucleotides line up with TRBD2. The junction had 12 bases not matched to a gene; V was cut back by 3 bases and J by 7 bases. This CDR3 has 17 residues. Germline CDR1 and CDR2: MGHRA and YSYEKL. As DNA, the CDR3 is TGCGCCAGCAGCCACGCCCGGCGGCCTAGCGGGGGGAATACGCAGTATTTT. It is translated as CASSHARRPSGGNTQYF.

The CDR3 coding sequence is TGTGCCAGCAGTTTTGACGGGAGGTCGCCTAGCTATAATTCACCCCTCCACTTT. It specifies CASSFDGRSPSYNSPLHF. V usage is TRBV28 and J usage is TRBJ1-6; the D is unclear. Deletions cut 3 bases from V and 3 bases from J, with 18 bases between. The germline CDR1 and CDR2 sequences are MDHEN and SYDVKM. The CDR3 runs 18 residues.

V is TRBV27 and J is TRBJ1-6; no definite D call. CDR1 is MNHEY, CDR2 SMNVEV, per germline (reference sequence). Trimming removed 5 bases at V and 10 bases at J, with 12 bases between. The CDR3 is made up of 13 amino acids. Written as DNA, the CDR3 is TGTGCCAGCAGTCAGACCGGAGACTCACCCCTCCACTTT. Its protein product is CASSQTGDSPLHF.

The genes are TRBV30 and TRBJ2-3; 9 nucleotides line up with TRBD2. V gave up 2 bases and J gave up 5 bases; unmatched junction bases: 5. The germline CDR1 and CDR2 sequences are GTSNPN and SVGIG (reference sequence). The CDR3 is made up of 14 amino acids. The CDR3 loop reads CAWSRTSAQDTQYF. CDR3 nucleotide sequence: TGTGCCTGGAGTAGGACTAGCGCTCAAGATACGCAGTATTTT.

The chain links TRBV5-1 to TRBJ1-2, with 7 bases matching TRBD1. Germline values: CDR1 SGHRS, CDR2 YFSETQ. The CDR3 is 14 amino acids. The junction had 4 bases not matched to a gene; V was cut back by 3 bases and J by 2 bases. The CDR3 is CASSSEQGNYGYTF. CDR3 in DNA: TGCGCCAGCAGCTCAGAACAGGGGAACTATGGCTACACCTTC.

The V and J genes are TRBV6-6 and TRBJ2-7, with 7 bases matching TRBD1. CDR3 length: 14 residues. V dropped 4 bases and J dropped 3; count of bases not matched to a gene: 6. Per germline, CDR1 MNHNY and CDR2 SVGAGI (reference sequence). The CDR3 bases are TGTGCCAGCAGTTCAACAGGGGATTTCTACGAGCAGTACTTC. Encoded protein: CASSSTGDFYEQYF.

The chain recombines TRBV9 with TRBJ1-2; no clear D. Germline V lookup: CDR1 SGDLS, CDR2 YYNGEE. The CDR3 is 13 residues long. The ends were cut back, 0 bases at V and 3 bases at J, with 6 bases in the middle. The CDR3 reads CASSVASDYGYTF. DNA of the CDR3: TGTGCCAGCAGCGTAGCCTCAGACTATGGCTACACCTTC.

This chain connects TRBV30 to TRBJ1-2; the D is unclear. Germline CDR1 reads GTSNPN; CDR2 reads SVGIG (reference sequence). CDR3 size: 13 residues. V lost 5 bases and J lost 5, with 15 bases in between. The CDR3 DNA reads TGTGCCTGGCGGGGTTCCCTGGATTATGGCTACACCTTC. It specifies CAWRGSLDYGYTF.

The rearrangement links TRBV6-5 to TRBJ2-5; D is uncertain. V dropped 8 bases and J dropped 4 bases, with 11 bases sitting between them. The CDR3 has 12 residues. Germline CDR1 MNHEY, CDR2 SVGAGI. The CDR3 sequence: CASGPSRETQYF. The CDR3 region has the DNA TGTGCCAGCGGGCCTTCGAGAGAGACCCAGTACTTC.

The CDR3 DNA sequence: TGTGCCAGCAGAGGAACAGGGGTTGGCTATGGCTACACCTTC. Amino acids: CASRGTGVGYGYTF. The J gene is TRBJ1-2, the V gene TRBV2; TRBD1 aligns across 7 bases. CDR3 size: 14 residues. Trimming took 6 bases from V and 4 from J; bases not matched to a gene: 8. Germline-derived CDR1 and CDR2 are SNHLY and FYNNEI.

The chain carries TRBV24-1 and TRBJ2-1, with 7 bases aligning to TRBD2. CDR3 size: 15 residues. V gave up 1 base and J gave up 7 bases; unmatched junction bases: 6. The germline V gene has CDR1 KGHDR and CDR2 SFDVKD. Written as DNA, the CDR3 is TGTGCCACCAGTGATTTCGGGCTCGGGGGGAATGAGCAGTTCTTC. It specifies CATSDFGLGGNEQFF.

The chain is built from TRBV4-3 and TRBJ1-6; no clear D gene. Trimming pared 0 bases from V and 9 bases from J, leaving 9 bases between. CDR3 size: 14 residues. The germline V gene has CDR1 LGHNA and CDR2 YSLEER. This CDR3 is CASSQDLRISPLHF. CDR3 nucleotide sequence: TGCGCCAGCAGCCAAGATCTCCGTATTTCACCCCTCCACTTT.

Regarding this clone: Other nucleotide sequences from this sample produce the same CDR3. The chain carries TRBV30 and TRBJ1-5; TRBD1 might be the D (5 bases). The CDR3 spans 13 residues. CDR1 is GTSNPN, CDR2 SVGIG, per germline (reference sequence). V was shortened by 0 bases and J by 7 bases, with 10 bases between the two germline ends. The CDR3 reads CAWSVGGGQPQHF. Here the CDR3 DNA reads TGTGCCTGGAGTGTGGGGGGGGGACAGCCCCAGCATTTT.

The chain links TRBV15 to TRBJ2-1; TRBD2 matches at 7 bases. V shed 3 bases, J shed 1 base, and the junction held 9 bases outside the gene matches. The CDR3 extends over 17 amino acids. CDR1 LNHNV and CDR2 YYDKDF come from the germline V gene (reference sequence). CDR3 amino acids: CATSSNLGGLSYNEQFF. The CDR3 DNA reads TGTGCCACCAGCAGTAACCTTGGGGGACTATCCTACAATGAGCAGTTCTTC.

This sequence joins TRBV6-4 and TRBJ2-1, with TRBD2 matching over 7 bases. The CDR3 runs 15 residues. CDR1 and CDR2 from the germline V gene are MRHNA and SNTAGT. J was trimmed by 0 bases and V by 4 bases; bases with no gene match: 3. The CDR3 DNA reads TGTGCCAGCAGTGTTGGCGGGAGCTCCTACAATGAGCAGTTCTTC. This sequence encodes CASSVGGSSYNEQFF.

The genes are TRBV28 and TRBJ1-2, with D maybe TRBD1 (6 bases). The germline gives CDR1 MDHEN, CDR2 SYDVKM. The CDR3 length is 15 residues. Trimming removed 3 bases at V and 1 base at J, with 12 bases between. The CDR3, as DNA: TGTGCCAGCAGTTTTGGGGCAGGGGATAACTATGGCTACACCTTC. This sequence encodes CASSFGAGDNYGYTF.

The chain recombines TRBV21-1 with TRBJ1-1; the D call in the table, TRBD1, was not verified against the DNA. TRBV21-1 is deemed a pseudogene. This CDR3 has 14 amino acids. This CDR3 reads CASSPGQGKTEAFF. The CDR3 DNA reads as TGTGCCAGCAGCCCGGGACAGGGGAAGACTGAAGCTTTCTTT.

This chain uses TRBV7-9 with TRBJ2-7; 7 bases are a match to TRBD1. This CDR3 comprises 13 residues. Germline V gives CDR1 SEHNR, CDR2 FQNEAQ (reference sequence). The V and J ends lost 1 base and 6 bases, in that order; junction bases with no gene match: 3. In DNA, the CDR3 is TGTGCCAGCAGCTTAGGGACAGGACGCGAGCAGTACTTC. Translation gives CASSLGTGREQYF. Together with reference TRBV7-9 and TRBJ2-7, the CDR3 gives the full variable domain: DTGVSQNPRHKITKRGQNVTFRCDPISEHNRLYWYRQTLGQGPEFLTYFQNEAQLEKSRLLSDRFSAERPKGSFSTLEIQRTEQGDSAMYLCASSLGTGREQYFGPGTRLTVT.

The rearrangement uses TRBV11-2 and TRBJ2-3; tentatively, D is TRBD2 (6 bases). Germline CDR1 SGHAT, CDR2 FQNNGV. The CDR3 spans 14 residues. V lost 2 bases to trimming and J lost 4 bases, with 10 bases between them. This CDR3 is CASSLFRGSDTQYF. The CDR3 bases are TGTGCCAGCAGCTTATTCCGGGGGTCAGATACGCAGTATTTT.

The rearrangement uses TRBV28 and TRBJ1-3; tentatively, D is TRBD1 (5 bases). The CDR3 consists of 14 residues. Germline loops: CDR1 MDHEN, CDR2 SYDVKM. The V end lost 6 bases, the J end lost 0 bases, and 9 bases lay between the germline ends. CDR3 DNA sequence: TGTGCCAGCAGCCCGACAGACTCTGGAAACACCATATATTTT. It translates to CASSPTDSGNTIYF.

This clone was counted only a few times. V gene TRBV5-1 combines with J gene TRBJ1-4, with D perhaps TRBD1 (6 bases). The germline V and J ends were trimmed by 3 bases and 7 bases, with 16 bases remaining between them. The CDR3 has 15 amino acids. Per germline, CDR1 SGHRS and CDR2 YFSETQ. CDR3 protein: CASSYTTGTSEKLFF. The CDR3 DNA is TGCGCCAGCAGCTACACTACCGGGACATCTGAAAAACTGTTTTTT. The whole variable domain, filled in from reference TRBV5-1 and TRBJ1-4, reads KAGVTQTPRYLIKTRGQQVTLSCSPISGHRSVSWYQQTPGQGLQFLFEYFSETQRNKGNFPGRFSGRQFSNSRSEMNVSTLELGDSALYLCASSYTTGTSEKLFFGSGTQLSVL.

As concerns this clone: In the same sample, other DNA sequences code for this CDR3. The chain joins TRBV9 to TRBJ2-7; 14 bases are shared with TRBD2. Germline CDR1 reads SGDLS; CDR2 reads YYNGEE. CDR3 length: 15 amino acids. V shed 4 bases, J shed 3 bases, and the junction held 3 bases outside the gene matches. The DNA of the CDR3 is TGTGCCAGCAGCCCCGGACTAGCGGGAGGCTACGAGCAGTACTTC. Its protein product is CASSPGLAGGYEQYF.

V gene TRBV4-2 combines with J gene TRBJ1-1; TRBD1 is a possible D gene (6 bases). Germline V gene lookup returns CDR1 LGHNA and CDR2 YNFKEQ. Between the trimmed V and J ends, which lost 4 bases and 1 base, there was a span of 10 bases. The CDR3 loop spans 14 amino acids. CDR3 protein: CASSPQGWNTEAFF. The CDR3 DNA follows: TGTGCCAGCAGCCCTCAGGGGTGGAACACTGAAGCTTTCTTT.

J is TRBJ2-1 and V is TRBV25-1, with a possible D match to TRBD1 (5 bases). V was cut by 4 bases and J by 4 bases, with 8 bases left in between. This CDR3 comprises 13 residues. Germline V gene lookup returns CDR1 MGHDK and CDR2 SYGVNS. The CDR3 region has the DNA TGTGCCAGCAGTGCACAGGAGTACAATGAGCAGTTCTTC. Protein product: CASSAQEYNEQFF.

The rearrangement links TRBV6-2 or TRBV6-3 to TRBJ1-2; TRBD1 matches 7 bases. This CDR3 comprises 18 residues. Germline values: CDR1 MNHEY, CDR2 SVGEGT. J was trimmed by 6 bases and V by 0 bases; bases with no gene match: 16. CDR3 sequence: CASSYSETGFLQSDGYTF. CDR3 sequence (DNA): TGTGCCAGCAGTTACTCGGAGACAGGGTTTTTACAGTCGGATGGCTACACCTTC.

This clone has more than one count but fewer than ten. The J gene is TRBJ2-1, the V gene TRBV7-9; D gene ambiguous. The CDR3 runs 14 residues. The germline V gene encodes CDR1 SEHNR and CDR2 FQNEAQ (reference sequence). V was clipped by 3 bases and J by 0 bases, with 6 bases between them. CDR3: CASSFSHSYNEQFF. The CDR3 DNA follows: TGTGCCAGCAGCTTTAGCCACTCCTACAATGAGCAGTTCTTC. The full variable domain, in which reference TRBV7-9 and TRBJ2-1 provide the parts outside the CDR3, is DTGVSQNPRHKITKRGQNVTFRCDPISEHNRLYWYRQTLGQGPEFLTYFQNEAQLEKSRLLSDRFSAERPKGSFSTLEIQRTEQGDSAMYLCASSFSHSYNEQFFGPGTRLTVL.

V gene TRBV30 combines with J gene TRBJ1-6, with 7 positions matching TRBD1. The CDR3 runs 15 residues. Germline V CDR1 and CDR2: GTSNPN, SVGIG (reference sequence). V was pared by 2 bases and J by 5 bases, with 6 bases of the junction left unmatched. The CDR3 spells CAWSWTRGNNSPLHF. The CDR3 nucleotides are TGTGCCTGGAGTTGGACCAGGGGGAATAATTCACCCCTCCACTTT.

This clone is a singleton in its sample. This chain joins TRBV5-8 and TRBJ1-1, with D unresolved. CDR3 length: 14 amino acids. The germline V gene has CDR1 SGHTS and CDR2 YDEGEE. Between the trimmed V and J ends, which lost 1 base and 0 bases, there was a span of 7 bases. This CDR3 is CASSLLNLNTEAFF. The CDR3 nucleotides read TGTGCCAGCAGCTTGCTAAATCTGAACACTGAAGCTTTCTTT.